The 21 T cell receptor beta chains in this list originate from one sample, sequenced in a study of blood T cell repertoires in COVID-19. Profiling relied on immunoSEQ multiplex PCR, and the TCRdb table lists in-frame clones only, not all of them. The profile covers fewer than 300,000 clones, with around 90% appearing a single time and 0.65% to 0.95% taken by the ten largest. The sequenced sample was peripheral blood. These receptors were obtained from a woman between 25 and 40 years old with acute or convalescent COVID-19.

V usage is TRBV6-2 or TRBV6-3 and J usage is TRBJ1-1, with 7 bases that match TRBD1. This CDR3 has 13 residues. With 2 bases clipped from V and 4 bases from J, the junction kept 1 base outside the gene matches. Germline-derived CDR1 and CDR2 are MNHEY and SVGEGT. CDR3 DNA: TGTGCCAGCAGTTACGACAGGGTCACTGAAGCTTTCTTT. Translating it yields CASSYDRVTEAFF.

The chain uses TRBV18 and TRBJ2-5; 7 nucleotides line up with TRBD2. This CDR3 has 17 amino acids. V lost 1 base to trimming and J lost 5 bases; unmatched junction nucleotides: 13. Germline CDR1 KGHSH, CDR2 LQKENI. In DNA, the CDR3 is TGTGCCAGCTCACCACAGGTCCCGGGAGGCCTGGGGGAGACCCAGTACTTC. Residues: CASSPQVPGGLGETQYF.

This chain uses TRBV9 with TRBJ1-2; 11 bases line up with TRBD1. The trim removed 6 bases at V and 3 bases at J, leaving 4 bases unmatched. The CDR3 length is 14 residues. The V gene's germline CDR1 is SGDLS and CDR2 YYNGEE. The CDR3 loop is CASTGQGAYYGYTF. DNA for the CDR3: TGTGCCAGCACCGGACAGGGGGCATACTATGGCTACACCTTC. Combining the CDR3 with reference TRBV9 and TRBJ1-2 gives the whole variable domain DSGVTQTPKHLITATGQRVTLRCSPRSGDLSVYWYQQSLDQGLQFLIQYYNGEERAKGNILERFSAQQFPDLHSELNLSSLELGDSALYFCASTGQGAYYGYTFGSGTRLTVV.

CDR3 sequence: CASSLGAYNSPLHF. CDR3 nucleotide sequence: TGTGCCAGCAGCCTAGGGGCTTATAATTCACCCCTCCACTTT. The chain is built from TRBV9 and TRBJ1-6; D possibly corresponds to TRBD1 (5 bases). This CDR3 is built from 14 residues. Deletions cut 4 bases from V and 4 bases from J, with 9 bases between. CDR1 and CDR2 from the germline V gene are SGDLS and YYNGEE.

This chain uses TRBV30 with TRBJ2-1; 7 bases are a match to TRBD1. This CDR3 spans 15 amino acids. Trimming removed 3 bases from V and 0 bases from J; junction bases left unmatched: 5. Germline CDR1 is GTSNPN and CDR2 is SVGIG (reference sequence). CDR3 DNA: TGTGCCTGGAGGGGACAGTCTAGCTCCTACAATGAGCAGTTCTTC. This encodes CAWRGQSSSYNEQFF.

The V call is TRBV7-2, the J call TRBJ2-5, with D maybe TRBD1 (6 bases). This CDR3 spans 16 amino acids. V shed 1 base and J shed 3 bases, with 15 bases lying between them. CDR1 is SGHTA, CDR2 FQGNSA, per germline. The CDR3 here is CASSLDRTVGKETQYF. The CDR3 bases are TGTGCCAGCAGCTTAGACCGGACAGTGGGCAAAGAGACCCAGTACTTC.

J is TRBJ2-1 and V is TRBV30, with D unclear. Trimming took off 2 bases at V and 9 bases at J, with 8 bases between the two ends. Germline V gene data show CDR1 as GTSNPN and CDR2 as SVGIG (reference sequence). CDR3 length: 11 residues. The CDR3 spells CAWSPSREQFF. CDR3 coding DNA: TGTGCCTGGAGTCCCTCCCGTGAGCAGTTCTTC.

The chain has TRBV7-7 and TRBJ2-1; TRBD2 aligns across 13 bases. The V gene's germline CDR1 is SSHAT and CDR2 FNYEAQ (reference sequence). Trimming took 5 bases from V and 7 from J; bases not matched to a gene: 8. The CDR3 covers 16 residues. The CDR3 spells CASSPRLAGGNNEQFF. The CDR3 region has the DNA TGTGCCAGCAGCCCAAGACTAGCGGGAGGAAATAATGAGCAGTTCTTC.

V usage is TRBV19 and J usage is TRBJ2-1, with 7 bases lining up with TRBD1. Germline CDR1 is LNHDA and CDR2 is SQIVND (reference sequence). Trimming cost V 6 bases and J 6 bases; bases outside gene matches: 11. The CDR3 has 15 amino acids. The CDR3 loop reads CASSPDRVPLNEQFF. The CDR3 DNA sequence: TGTGCCAGTAGCCCTGACAGGGTCCCCCTCAATGAGCAGTTCTTC.

The rearrangement joins TRBV7-5 to TRBJ2-7; the table calls TRBD2, which could not be checked here. TRBV7-5 is deemed a pseudogene. This CDR3 is built from 17 residues. CDR3 sequence (DNA): TGTGCCAGAAGCTTATTTGGTCGGACTCCAGGCTCCTACGAGCAGTACTTC. Translation gives CARSLFGRTPGSYEQYF.

This clone was seen only a few times. The chain links TRBV29-1 to TRBJ1-4, with D maybe TRBD1 (6 bases). Germline V gene lookup returns CDR1 SQVTM and CDR2 ANQGSEA. There are 14 residues in the CDR3. V was shortened by 7 bases and J by 4 bases, with 16 bases between the two germline ends. In DNA, the CDR3 is TGCAGCGCCAAAACGGACAGCAGTAATGAAAAACTGTTTTTT. Amino acid sequence: CSAKTDSSNEKLFF.

The genes are TRBV13 and TRBJ2-1; 10 nucleotides line up with TRBD2. CDR1 and CDR2 from the germline V gene are PRHDT and FYEKMQ (reference sequence). The V gene end was trimmed by 2 bases and the J gene end by 2 bases; junction bases not matched to a gene: 3. This CDR3 has 16 amino acids. DNA of the CDR3: TGTGCCAGCAGCTTACGAGCGGGAGGGCCCTACAATGAGCAGTTCTTC. Its translation: CASSLRAGGPYNEQFF.

The rearrangement links TRBV9 to TRBJ2-5; D is possibly TRBD1 (6 bases). The CDR3 contains 14 residues. The germline gives CDR1 SGDLS, CDR2 YYNGEE. V dropped 2 bases and J dropped 5 bases, with 13 bases sitting between them. CDR3 amino acids: CASSVGAGQETQYF. CDR3 nucleotides: TGTGCCAGCAGCGTGGGGGCGGGTCAGGAGACCCAGTACTTC. Based on the CDR3 plus reference TRBV9 and TRBJ2-5, the full variable domain is DSGVTQTPKHLITATGQRVTLRCSPRSGDLSVYWYQQSLDQGLQFLIQYYNGEERAKGNILERFSAQQFPDLHSELNLSSLELGDSALYFCASSVGAGQETQYFGPGTRLLVL.

The chain couples TRBV7-2 to TRBJ2-1; TRBD2 matches at 8 bases. This CDR3 has 15 amino acids. The ends lost 6 bases at V and 8 bases at J; junction bases unmatched: 12. Germline assignment: CDR1 SGHTA and CDR2 FQGNSA. Written as DNA, the CDR3 is TGTGCCAGCAGACCAGCGGGAGCTGGGAGATATGAGCAGTTCTTC. Translated: CASRPAGAGRYEQFF.

The rearrangement joins TRBV4-3 to TRBJ1-5, with a tentative D call TRBD1 (6 bases). CDR1 and CDR2 (germline): LGHNA, YSLEER. V was clipped by 0 bases and J by 2 bases, with 14 bases between them. CDR3 length: 17 amino acids. The CDR3 DNA reads TGCGCCAGCAGCCAAGATTTTAGGGGGTTGGGCAATCAGCCCCAGCATTTT. This sequence encodes CASSQDFRGLGNQPQHF.

This clone was counted once. V usage is TRBV12-1 and J usage is TRBJ2-1; the table names TRBD2, a call not compared with the DNA. TRBV12-1 is given as a pseudogene. The CDR3 covers 17 residues. The CDR3 protein is CASSHQRGLFSYNEQFF. The CDR3 DNA reads as TGTGCCAGCAGTCATCAGAGGGGACTATTCTCCTACAATGAGCAGTTCTTC.

The chain recombines TRBV30 with TRBJ2-5; 7 bases map to TRBD2. CDR1 and CDR2 (germline): GTSNPN, SVGIG (reference sequence). The CDR3 sequence is 13 residues long. V was clipped by 8 bases and J by 7 bases; unmatched bases: 13. The chain's CDR3 is CAQLREGGTTQYF. In DNA, the CDR3 is TGTGCCCAACTCAGGGAGGGCGGGACGACCCAGTACTTC.

The genes are TRBV12-3 or TRBV12-4 and TRBJ2-7; no clear D. There are 12 residues in the CDR3. V dropped 8 bases and J dropped 2 bases, with 10 bases sitting between them. CDR3 region: CASSGDTYEQYF. The CDR3, as DNA: TGTGCCAGCTCAGGTGACACCTACGAGCAGTACTTC.

To note about this clone: Other DNA sequences in the same sample also yield this CDR3. The chain has TRBV19 and TRBJ2-1; TRBD2 matches at 12 bases. Germline V gives CDR1 LNHDA, CDR2 SQIVND (reference sequence). The CDR3 sequence is 14 residues long. V gave up 3 bases and J gave up 7 bases; unmatched junction bases: 1. The CDR3 sequence is CASSILAGGNEQFF. The DNA for the CDR3 is TGTGCCAGTAGTATTCTAGCGGGAGGGAATGAGCAGTTCTTC.

V and J are TRBV5-4 and TRBJ2-5; 10 bases line up with TRBD2. This CDR3 spans 15 amino acids. Trimming cost V 4 bases and J 2 bases; bases outside gene matches: 5. CDR1 SGHNT and CDR2 YYREEE come from the germline V gene (reference sequence). The CDR3: CASSGGLASQETQYF. The CDR3 DNA sequence: TGTGCCAGCAGCGGGGGACTAGCGAGTCAAGAGACCCAGTACTTC.

CDR3 nucleotides: TGTGCTAGTGACTTGGGACAGGGCAATCAGCCCCAGCATTTT. This translates into CASDLGQGNQPQHF. V usage is TRBV12-5 and J usage is TRBJ1-5; TRBD1 matches at 8 bases. The V gene end was trimmed by 7 bases and the J gene end by 2 bases; junction bases not matched to a gene: 4. This CDR3 is built from 14 residues. The germline gives CDR1 LGHNT, CDR2 FRNRAP.